The 29 T cell receptor beta chains below come from one sample, sequenced in a study of regulatory T cells in long-lasting Graves disease. Time point denoted: newly diagnosed GD, antithyroid drugs for less than 3 months. The authors made the TCR library using RNA they extracted from PBMCs. Researchers made TCR beta libraries by using iRepertoire HTBI primers and running Arm-PCR on CDR3 regions. TCRdb re-analysed the multiplex PCR reads in MiXCR, keeping a single row per CDR3 protein. In the table there are a few hundred thousand distinct CDR3 sequences, roughly 12% of which are singletons. Another study also made use of these data, one on T cells in Graves' hyperthyroidism and ophthalmopathy.

The starting material was peripheral blood mononuclear cells (PBMCs), obtained at new diagnosis, from a patient treated with antithyroid drugs. All receptors come from a man aged 25 to 40 with Graves disease.

V usage is TRBV18 and J usage is TRBJ1-3; D is ambiguous. Germline V gene data show CDR1 as KGHSH and CDR2 as LQKENI. This CDR3 has 15 amino acids. Trimming took off 4 bases at V and 0 bases at J, with 10 bases between the two ends. Here the CDR3 reads CASSLFGRSGNTIYF. The DNA for the CDR3 is TGTGCCAGCTCACTGTTTGGTCGCTCTGGAAACACCATATATTTT.

This clonotype was seen repeatedly, ten times or more. This chain joins TRBV7-2 and TRBJ2-5; D is perhaps TRBD2 (6 bases). V was cut by 7 bases and J by 3 bases, with 15 bases left in between. From germline, CDR1 is SGHTA and CDR2 FQGNSA. The CDR3 has 14 residues. The CDR3 DNA sequence: TGTGCCAGCACCTCGAGCGGGTCAAAAGAGACCCAGTACTTC. Translation: CASTSSGSKETQYF.

This clonotype showed up many times. This chain links TRBV12-3 or TRBV12-4 with TRBJ2-7, with TRBD1 as a possible D gene (6 bases). The CDR3 spans 13 residues. The V gene lost 6 bases and the J gene lost 0 bases, with 9 bases spanning the gap. CDR3 nucleotides: TGTGCCAGCAGAGCCAGGGGCTCCTACGAGCAGTACTTC. It specifies CASRARGSYEQYF.

V usage is TRBV29-1 and J usage is TRBJ2-2; D not certain. Trimming removed 6 bases at V and 2 bases at J, with 16 bases between. Germline-derived CDR1 and CDR2 are SQVTM and ANQGSEA. The CDR3 length is 15 residues. The CDR3 loop is CSVATDKINTGELFF. The CDR3 bases are TGCAGCGTCGCAACAGACAAAATAAACACCGGGGAGCTGTTTTTT.

This clonotype was recorded at least ten times. V usage is TRBV27 and J usage is TRBJ2-5, with a weak D call TRBD1 (6 bases). V was pared by 6 bases and J by 0 bases, with 23 bases between. CDR1 is MNHEY, CDR2 SMNVEV, per germline (reference sequence). The CDR3 covers 18 residues. CDR3 coding DNA: TGTGCCAGCAGCCCTAACTTCTCGGGACAACGTTACCAAGAGACCCAGTACTTC. Translating it yields CASSPNFSGQRYQETQYF.

This clonotype was recorded many times. V gene TRBV2 combines with J gene TRBJ2-3; 9 nucleotides match TRBD1. Germline V gene sequence: CDR1 SNHLY, CDR2 FYNNEI. The CDR3 consists of 16 residues. Unmatched junction bases numbered 5, after V lost 4 bases and J lost 0 bases. The CDR3 protein is CASSVQGTGSTDTQYF. The CDR3 DNA sequence: TGTGCCAGCAGTGTTCAAGGGACAGGGAGCACAGATACGCAGTATTTT.

This clonotype was seen at least ten times. The rearrangement uses TRBV6-2 or TRBV6-3 and TRBJ2-3; TRBD2 agrees at 10 bases. This CDR3 contains 16 residues. CDR1 is MNHEY and CDR2 is SVGEGT in the germline V gene. V gave up 3 bases and J gave up 4 bases; unmatched junction bases: 7. CDR3 sequence (DNA): TGTGCCAGCAGTTATCAAAAGCGGGAGGGCGCAGATACGCAGTATTTT. Its translation is CASSYQKREGADTQYF.

As to this clonotype: The junction does not match germline at one end; this may be a read error. The rearrangement joins TRBV15 to TRBJ2-1; 12 nucleotides match TRBD2. The germline CDR1 and CDR2 sequences are LNHNV and YYDKDF (reference sequence). CDR3 length: 16 amino acids. For the CDR3, the DNA is TGTGTCACCAGCAGAGTCCTAGCGGGAGGGTACAATGAGCAGTTCTTC. This gives the protein CVTSRVLAGGYNEQFF.

The sample holds many counts of this clonotype. The J gene is TRBJ2-3, the V gene TRBV20-1, with a tentative D call TRBD2 (6 bases). The CDR3 has 14 amino acids. Germline V gene data show CDR1 as DFQATT and CDR2 as SNEGSKA (reference sequence). V lost 3 bases to trimming and J lost 1 base, with 11 bases between them. Written as DNA, the CDR3 is TGCAGTGCTAGCGGAGGAGGGGGCACAGATACGCAGTATTTT. It encodes CSASGGGGTDTQYF.

The chain employs TRBV6-9 and TRBJ2-1; no clear D gene. Looked up from germline, CDR1 is MNHGY and CDR2 is SVAAGI. The V gene lost 2 bases and the J gene lost 6 bases, with 8 bases spanning the gap. This CDR3 is built from 13 residues. The CDR3 DNA reads TGTGCCAGCAGTTATAGTAAGTCCAATGAGCAGTTCTTC. Translated, it gives CASSYSKSNEQFF.

This sequence joins TRBV20-1 and TRBJ2-1; 13 positions match TRBD2. V shed 3 bases and J 12 bases; nucleotides not matched to a gene: 5. The germline V gene has CDR1 DFQATT and CDR2 SNEGSKA (reference sequence). The CDR3 is 13 amino acids. The CDR3: CSASGLAGVRQFF. CDR3 nucleotides: TGCAGTGCTAGCGGACTAGCGGGAGTTAGGCAGTTCTTC.

This clonotype was counted only a few times. This chain joins TRBV2 and TRBJ1-2; TRBD1 might be the D (5 bases). This CDR3 has 12 residues. Germline-derived CDR1 and CDR2 are SNHLY and FYNNEI. V lost 3 bases to trimming and J lost 6 bases, with 8 bases between them. In DNA form, the CDR3 reads TGTGCCAGCAGTGAGCGGGGCAATGGCTACACCTTC. As protein: CASSERGNGYTF.

This clonotype showed up many times. V usage is TRBV19 and J usage is TRBJ1-1; D not certain. Germline V CDR1 and CDR2: LNHDA, SQIVND (reference sequence). The CDR3 contains 12 residues. V was cut by 7 bases and J by 1 base, with 7 bases left in between. For the CDR3, the DNA is TGTGCCAGTACAAGGGAGAACACTGAAGCTTTCTTT. Its translation is CASTRENTEAFF.

This clonotype was found many times. This chain's CDR3 is CASSLAVPGGDEQFF. In nucleotides, the CDR3 is TGCGCCAGCAGCTTGGCCGTACCGGGGGGCGATGAGCAGTTCTTC. This chain links TRBV5-1 with TRBJ2-1; D is possibly TRBD2 (7 bases). This CDR3 spans 15 amino acids. V gave up 0 bases and J gave up 8 bases, with 15 bases separating them. CDR1 and CDR2 (germline): SGHRS, YFSETQ.

V gene TRBV20-1 combines with J gene TRBJ2-2, with D perhaps TRBD1 (5 bases). Trimming stripped 2 bases from V and 8 bases from J, with 15 bases between. This CDR3 region has 14 residues. Germline V gene lookup returns CDR1 DFQATT and CDR2 SNEGSKA (reference sequence). The chain's CDR3 is CSARPGRAWGELFF. CDR3 DNA sequence: TGCAGTGCTAGACCCGGCAGGGCATGGGGGGAGCTGTTTTTT.

This clonotype was counted many times. The rearrangement links TRBV20-1 to TRBJ2-7; TRBD1 matches 7 bases. Germline-derived CDR1 and CDR2 are DFQATT and SNEGSKA (reference sequence). The V segment lost 6 bases and the J segment 2 bases; nucleotides outside the gene matches: 10. CDR3 length: 14 amino acids. The CDR3 loop reads CSANLDRETYEQYF. Here the CDR3 DNA reads TGCAGTGCCAATCTCGACAGGGAAACCTACGAGCAGTACTTC.

In its sample, this clonotype was seen many times. The chain uses TRBV10-3 and TRBJ1-1; no firm D call. This CDR3 comprises 14 residues. Germline-derived CDR1 and CDR2 are ENHRY and SYGVKD. V gave up 1 base and J gave up 2 bases, with 8 bases separating them. The CDR3 spells CAISEYRPNTEAFF. CDR3 sequence (DNA): TGTGCCATCAGTGAGTATAGGCCAAACACTGAAGCTTTCTTT.

In this sample, this clonotype turned up a few times. The chain joins TRBV19 to TRBJ1-1, with a possible D match to TRBD1 (5 bases). The V gene's germline CDR1 is LNHDA and CDR2 SQIVND (reference sequence). Trimming shortened V by 5 bases and J by 3 bases, and 13 bases separated the two germline ends. The CDR3 sequence is 14 residues long. Written as DNA, the CDR3 is TGTGCCAGTAGTTACGGGGGGACTGACACTGAAGCTTTCTTT. As protein: CASSYGGTDTEAFF.

This clonotype was recorded many times. The chain joins TRBV20-1 to TRBJ2-3, with D possibly being TRBD2 (5 bases). Germline lookup yields CDR1 DFQATT and CDR2 SNEGSKA (reference sequence). Trimming shortened V by 4 bases and J by 5 bases, and 10 bases separated the two germline ends. The CDR3 contains 12 residues. The CDR3 spells CSAIEAGDTQYF. The CDR3 DNA follows: TGCAGTGCTATAGAGGCGGGAGATACGCAGTATTTT.

This clonotype has at least ten counts. The V and J genes are TRBV24-1 and TRBJ1-1; no definite D call. Trimming left V 8 bases short and J 1 base short, with 10 bases between. The CDR3 is made up of 13 amino acids. Germline CDR1 and CDR2: KGHDR and SFDVKD. In DNA, the CDR3 is TGTGCCACCACCGATCAAGGGAACACTGAAGCTTTCTTT. It codes for CATTDQGNTEAFF.

In its sample, this clonotype was seen many times. The chain couples TRBV11-2 to TRBJ2-1; D remains unclear. The CDR3 runs to 12 residues. Germline lookup yields CDR1 SGHAT and CDR2 FQNNGV. V was pared by 1 base and J by 10 bases, with 8 bases between. CDR3 bases: TGTGCCAGCAGCTTAGCCTATATGGAGCAGTTCTTC. Its translation: CASSLAYMEQFF.

In this sample, this clonotype turned up a few times. The chain is built from TRBV12-5 and TRBJ2-2; D not certain. CDR3 size: 13 residues. Trimming removed 0 bases at V and 6 bases at J, with 5 bases between. Per germline, CDR1 LGHNT and CDR2 FRNRAP. The CDR3 sequence is CASGLVGSGELFF. The CDR3 DNA is TGTGCTAGTGGTTTGGTGGGGTCCGGGGAGCTGTTTTTT.

This clonotype was found many times. The J gene is TRBJ1-1, the V gene TRBV6-1, with TRBD1 matching over 8 bases. This CDR3 contains 14 residues. V trimming: 6 bases; J trimming: 4 bases; junction bases outside the gene matches: 7. Looked up from germline, CDR1 is MNHNS and CDR2 is SASEGT. The CDR3 nucleotides are TGTGCCAGCAGAACAGGGGGAATGAGCACTGAAGCTTTCTTT. Its translation: CASRTGGMSTEAFF.

In its sample, this clonotype was seen many times. The chain is built from TRBV5-1 and TRBJ2-7; the match to TRBD2 covers 7 bases. V shed 4 bases, J shed 2 bases, and the junction held 18 bases outside the gene matches. The CDR3 sequence is 18 residues long. In germline, CDR1 is SGHRS, CDR2 YFSETQ. The CDR3 DNA is TGCGCCAGCAGCGGTGCGGGAGATGGTCGCTTTGGAGCCTACGAGCAGTACTTC. It codes for CASSGAGDGRFGAYEQYF.

The J gene is TRBJ2-3, the V gene TRBV29-1, with D tentatively TRBD2 (5 bases). The CDR3 totals 13 residues. The germline CDR1 and CDR2 sequences are SQVTM and ANQGSEA. With 3 bases removed from V and 2 bases from J, the gap between germline ends came to 9 bases. The CDR3 region has the DNA TGCAGCGTTGATGAGCGGCTCACAGATACGCAGTATTTT. This encodes CSVDERLTDTQYF.

The J gene is TRBJ2-1, the V gene TRBV5-1, with D perhaps matching TRBD1 (6 bases). The J call may be mistaken, given a closer DNA end match to TRBJ2-5. Germline-derived CDR1 and CDR2 are SGHRS and YFSETQ. CDR3 length: 16 amino acids. CDR3 DNA: TGCGCCAGCAGCTTTGACTGGGGGCCACCAAAAGAGACCCAGTACTTC. As protein: CASSFDWGPPKETQYF.

The V gene is TRBV20-1, the J gene TRBJ1-2, with D maybe TRBD1 (5 bases). The germline V and J ends were trimmed by 3 bases and 3 bases, with 8 bases remaining between them. This CDR3 contains 12 residues. The germline V gene has CDR1 DFQATT and CDR2 SNEGSKA (reference sequence). The DNA of the CDR3 is TGCAGTGCTAGGGGGGGTGACTATGGCTACACCTTC. Translated, it gives CSARGGDYGYTF.

At least ten counts were recorded for this clonotype. The CDR3 spells CASSTGTATDTQYF. CDR3 in DNA: TGCGCCAGCAGCACTGGGACAGCCACAGATACGCAGTATTTT. The V and J genes are TRBV5-1 and TRBJ2-3; 7 bases are a match to TRBD1. With 4 bases clipped from V and 2 bases from J, the junction kept 4 bases outside the gene matches. Germline CDR1 and CDR2: SGHRS and YFSETQ. CDR3 length: 14 residues.

This clonotype was found many times. This rearrangement joins TRBV28 to TRBJ1-1, with TRBD1 identical over 9 bases. The V segment lost 2 bases and the J segment 0 bases; nucleotides outside the gene matches: 7. The CDR3 contains 17 residues. Per germline, CDR1 MDHEN and CDR2 SYDVKM. The CDR3 protein is CASSLGDRGVVNTEAFF. In DNA form, the CDR3 reads TGTGCCAGCAGTTTAGGTGACAGGGGGGTTGTGAACACTGAAGCTTTCTTT.